This T cell receptor beta chain was captured in a study of T cell changes during pregnancy in multiple sclerosis. Clones were read by immunoSEQ multiplex PCR, and TCRdb kept only the in-frame ones, dropping some. The sample holds around 65,000 clones, more than 75% seen once. Germline lookup yields CDR1 MGHRA and CDR2 YSYEKL. The CDR3 spans 15 residues. V gave up 0 bases and J gave up 2 bases, with 10 bases separating them. The sequence came from a female donor in good health, enrolled as a control in a pregnancy study. The V gene is TRBV4-1, the J gene TRBJ2-5, with TRBD1 as a possible D gene (5 bases). The sample consisted of peripheral blood, taken in the first trimester of pregnancy. CDR3 nucleotide sequence: TGCGCCAGCAGCCAAGATAACAGGCTACAAGAGACCCAGTACTTC. Protein sequence: CASSQDNRLQETQYF.